The rows below give T cell receptor beta chains drawn from one sample of a study of blood T cell repertoires in COVID-19. Some clones are missing from TCRdb's copy, which holds only in-frame ones; the method was immunoSEQ multiplex PCR. The table lists approximately 200,000 clones, almost 90% of them singletons. Sequencing was performed on peripheral blood. The receptors were gathered from a man in his late teens or twenties with active or convalescent COVID-19. Both conserved end residues are part of each CDR3. The D gene is left open where the match is weak. Clone sizes are given selectively: once, few, many, or a class where the clone is expanded.

once	TRBV6-5	-	TRBJ2-2	CASSPIGDTGELFF	TGTGCCAGCAGTCCCATCGGGGACACCGGGGAGCTGTTTTTT
-	TRBV15	-	TRBJ1-5	CATSRGSNQPQHF	TGTGCCACCAGCAGAGGGAGTAATCAGCCCCAGCATTTT
-	TRBV7-8	TRBD1	TRBJ1-4	CASSPGQGASEKLFF	TGTGCCAGCAGCCCGGGACAGGGGGCGAGTGAAAAACTGTTTTTT
-	TRBV5-4	-	TRBJ2-7	CASSFWGDYEQYF	TGTGCCAGCAGCTTTTGGGGGGATTACGAGCAGTACTTC
-	TRBV27	TRBD1	TRBJ1-3	CASSLWDRHSGNTIYF	TGTGCCAGCAGTTTATGGGACAGACACTCTGGAAACACCATATATTTT
-	TRBV6-2/TRBV6-3	-	TRBJ2-7	CASSNPGEQYF	TGTGCCAGCAGTAACCCGGGGGAGCAGTACTTC
once	TRBV11-3	TRBD2	TRBJ2-2	CASRNGTSGLPTPRELFF	TGTGCCAGCAGGAACGGGACTAGCGGGCTTCCTACTCCCCGGGAGCTGTTTTTT
-	TRBV4-2	TRBD2	TRBJ2-3	CASSLGKTSGSDTQYF	TGTGCCAGCAGCCTCGGTAAGACTAGCGGGAGCGATACGCAGTATTTT
-	TRBV27	TRBD1	TRBJ2-1	CASSPDRVGEQFF	TGTGCCAGCAGCCCGGACAGGGTGGGGGAGCAGTTCTTC
-	TRBV6-5	TRBD1	TRBJ2-1	CASSPGQGSYNEQFF	TGTGCCAGCAGTCCCGGACAGGGCTCCTACAATGAGCAGTTCTTC
-	TRBV12-3/TRBV12-4	-	TRBJ1-1	CASSFHTEAFF	TGTGCCAGCAGCTTTCACACTGAAGCTTTCTTT
-	TRBV7-6	TRBD1	TRBJ1-2	CASSSTGADGYTF	TGTGCCAGCAGCTCGACAGGGGCGGATGGCTACACCTTC
-	TRBV19	-	TRBJ1-1	CASSIKMLGEAFF	TGTGCCAGTAGTATAAAAATGCTTGGCGAAGCTTTCTTT
-	TRBV4-2	-	TRBJ2-7	CASSQDGGGGPYEQYF	TGTGCCAGCAGCCAAGATGGAGGCGGGGGCCCCTACGAGCAGTACTTC
-	TRBV30	-	TRBJ1-2	CAWSVAVLSGYTF	TGTGCCTGGAGTGTAGCGGTTCTCAGTGGCTACACCTTC
-	TRBV9	TRBD1	TRBJ1-2	CASTEGLPLTGGSRYGYTF	TGTGCCAGCACCGAAGGATTACCATTGACAGGGGGCAGTCGCTATGGCTACACCTTC